The 24 T cell receptor beta chains below were found in one sample sequenced in a study of shared clonotypes between healthy human individuals. Selected positively for CCR7 and CD45RO-negative, naive CD8 cells excluded terminally differentiated effector memory CD45RA+ cells. Generated by immunoSEQ multiplex PCR, the TCRdb table keeps only in-frame clones and is missing some. The profile shows 700,000 to 950,000 clones, about 97% of them singletons. The sample taken for sequencing was naive CD8+ T cells sorted from blood. The receptors here all came from a man aged 25-45 years in good health.

The rearrangement links TRBV6-6 to TRBJ2-1; D unresolved. Trimming cost V 3 bases and J 4 bases, with 7 bases left between them. This CDR3 has 13 residues. Per the germline V gene, CDR1 is MNHNY and CDR2 is SVGAGI (reference sequence). The DNA of the CDR3 is TGTGCCAGCAGTTATAAACTTTACAATGAGCAGTTCTTC. Amino acids: CASSYKLYNEQFF.

The V and J genes are TRBV28 and TRBJ2-7; TRBD2 might be the D (6 bases). The CDR3 contains 14 residues. Deletions cut 2 bases from V and 3 bases from J, with 11 bases between. Germline V gene sequence: CDR1 MDHEN, CDR2 SYDVKM. The CDR3 region has the DNA TGTGCCAGCAGTTTACCGCGGGACTTCTACGAGCAGTACTTC. This gives the protein CASSLPRDFYEQYF. The full variable domain, rest sourced from reference TRBV28 and TRBJ2-7, is DVKVTQSSRYLVKRTGEKVFLECVQDMDHENMFWYRQDPGLGLRLIYFSYDVKMKEKGDIPEGYSVSREKKERFSLILESASTNQTSMYLCASSLPRDFYEQYFGPGTRLTVT.

This rearrangement joins TRBV7-9 to TRBJ2-1; 10 bases fit TRBD2. Germline CDR1 is SEHNR and CDR2 is FQNEAQ (reference sequence). Trimming removed 4 bases from V and 8 bases from J; junction bases left unmatched: 11. The CDR3 loop spans 16 amino acids. The CDR3 is CASSSPPSSGGHEQFF. CDR3 nucleotides: TGTGCCAGCAGCTCACCACCGAGTAGCGGGGGGCATGAGCAGTTCTTC.

The chain has TRBV7-8 and TRBJ2-3, with 11 bases aligning to TRBD2. Germline-derived CDR1 and CDR2 are SGHVS and FQNEAQ. V trimming: 4 bases; J trimming: 2 bases; junction bases outside the gene matches: 5. The length of the CDR3 is 16 residues. CDR3 bases: TGTGCCAGCAGCTCCCTGACTAGCGGGACCACAGATACGCAGTATTTT. It translates to CASSSLTSGTTDTQYF.

This clone was observed once. The genes are TRBV5-6 and TRBJ2-7; D gene ambiguous. The V gene's germline CDR1 is SGHDT and CDR2 YYEEEE. V was pared by 4 bases and J by 0 bases, with 5 bases between. The CDR3 is 12 amino acids. The CDR3 DNA follows: TGTGCCAGCAGCGTTAGCTCCTACGAGCAGTACTTC. Protein sequence: CASSVSSYEQYF.

V gene TRBV11-3 combines with J gene TRBJ2-1, with D perhaps matching TRBD2 (6 bases). Trimming removed 2 bases from V and 6 bases from J, with 14 bases in between. There are 15 residues in the CDR3. In germline, CDR1 is SGHNT, CDR2 YENEEA. CDR3 region: CASSLSRERINEQFF. For the CDR3, the DNA is TGTGCCAGCAGCTTAAGTCGGGAGCGGATCAATGAGCAGTTCTTC. Filled out from reference TRBV11-3 and TRBJ2-1, the complete variable domain reads EAGVVQSPRYKIIEKKQPVAFWCNPISGHNTLYWYLQNLGQGPELLIRYENEEAVDDSQLPKDRFSAERLKGVDSTLKIQPAELGDSAVYLCASSLSRERINEQFFGPGTRLTVL.

The V and J genes are TRBV7-9 and TRBJ1-1; D may be TRBD1 (6 bases). Trimming removed 6 bases at V and 1 base at J, with 9 bases between. The length of the CDR3 is 13 residues. Germline loops: CDR1 SEHNR, CDR2 FQNEAQ (reference sequence). The CDR3 loop reads CASRGHPNTEAFF. In DNA, the CDR3 is TGTGCCAGCAGGGGACACCCGAACACTGAAGCTTTCTTT. Full variable domain (outside the CDR3, taken from reference TRBV7-9 and TRBJ1-1): DTGVSQNPRHKITKRGQNVTFRCDPISEHNRLYWYRQTLGQGPEFLTYFQNEAQLEKSRLLSDRFSAERPKGSFSTLEIQRTEQGDSAMYLCASRGHPNTEAFFGQGTRLTVV.

The genes are TRBV7-9 and TRBJ1-5; no clear D gene. V was pared by 5 bases and J by 3 bases, with 11 bases between. The V gene's germline CDR1 is SEHNR and CDR2 FQNEAQ (reference sequence). This CDR3 has 14 amino acids. The CDR3 bases are TGTGCCAGCAGCGAGGACGGAATCAATCAGCCCCAGCATTTT. Protein product: CASSEDGINQPQHF.

This chain uses TRBV4-1 with TRBJ2-7; D may correspond to TRBD1 or TRBD2 (5 bases each). This CDR3 has 14 residues. Germline loops: CDR1 MGHRA, CDR2 YSYEKL. Trimming shortened V by 4 bases and J by 4 bases, and 14 bases separated the two germline ends. Here the CDR3 DNA reads TGCGCCAGCAGCCTAGGAGTGGGGGAATACGAGCAGTACTTC. Protein sequence: CASSLGVGEYEQYF.

The gene calls are TRBV27 and TRBJ2-5, with D hard to call. The CDR3 extends over 13 amino acids. Germline V gene lookup returns CDR1 MNHEY and CDR2 SMNVEV (reference sequence). V was pared by 1 base and J by 5 bases, with 8 bases between. The CDR3 loop reads CASSLFSLETQYF. CDR3 in DNA: TGTGCCAGCAGTTTATTTAGCTTGGAGACCCAGTACTTC.

The rearrangement uses TRBV15 and TRBJ2-7; D is unclear. CDR1 is LNHNV, CDR2 YYDKDF, per germline (reference sequence). The CDR3 contains 13 residues. V lost 6 bases, J lost 0 bases, and 9 bases lay in between. The CDR3 DNA follows: TGTGCCACCAGGGGTTCTAGCTCCTACGAGCAGTACTTC. It translates to CATRGSSSYEQYF.

This chain uses TRBV9 with TRBJ1-1, with D tentatively TRBD1 (5 bases). Germline CDR1 SGDLS, CDR2 YYNGEE. CDR3 length: 13 residues. Trimming left V 2 bases short and J 7 bases short, with 12 bases between. The CDR3 DNA reads TGTGCCAGCAGCGTCAGGGAGGTGAATGAAGCTTTCTTT. This codes for CASSVREVNEAFF.

This chain joins TRBV7-9 and TRBJ2-7; 9 nucleotides agree with TRBD1. J lost 5 bases, V lost 1 base, and 3 bases had no gene match. Germline V gives CDR1 SEHNR, CDR2 FQNEAQ (reference sequence). The CDR3 covers 14 residues. Here the CDR3 DNA reads TGTGCCAGCAGCTTAGGACAGGGGGGACACGAGCAGTACTTC. This codes for CASSLGQGGHEQYF.

The chain couples TRBV5-6 to TRBJ2-3; D is unclear. The germline V gene has CDR1 SGHDT and CDR2 YYEEEE. The length of the CDR3 is 12 residues. Trimming pared 4 bases from V and 4 bases from J, leaving 7 bases between. As DNA, the CDR3 is TGTGCCAGCAGCACGTCCCCAGATACGCAGTATTTT. Protein: CASSTSPDTQYF.

This clone was found once. The V and J genes are TRBV4-1 and TRBJ2-7; a weak D match, TRBD1 (5 bases). The V gene's germline CDR1 is MGHRA and CDR2 YSYEKL. The CDR3 length is 14 residues. Trimming took off 1 base at V and 4 bases at J, with 11 bases between the two ends. The CDR3 DNA follows: TGCGCCAGCAGCCAAGGACTCGACAGATACGAGCAGTACTTC. This encodes CASSQGLDRYEQYF.

The V gene is TRBV5-6, the J gene TRBJ2-1; TRBD1 matches 8 bases. The CDR3 is 14 residues long. Unmatched junction bases numbered 1, after V lost 0 bases and J lost 5 bases. CDR1 is SGHDT, CDR2 YYEEEE, per germline. CDR3 nucleotide sequence: TGTGCCAGCAGCTTGGGACAGGGGCACAATGAGCAGTTCTTC. This codes for CASSLGQGHNEQFF. The full variable domain, completed using reference TRBV5-6 and TRBJ2-1, is DAGVTQSPTHLIKTRGQQVTLRCSPKSGHDTVSWYQQALGQGPQFIFQYYEEEERQRGNFPDRFSGHQFPNYSSELNVNALLLGDSALYLCASSLGQGHNEQFFGPGTRLTVL.

The chain uses TRBV6-5 and TRBJ2-1; D uncertain. The CDR3 is 15 amino acids. V dropped 6 bases and J dropped 2 bases, with 14 bases sitting between them. Per germline, CDR1 MNHEY and CDR2 SVGAGI. The CDR3 bases are TGTGCCAGCAGCCTCTCCCCTGGGGCCTACAATGAGCAGTTCTTC. This encodes CASSLSPGAYNEQFF.

This CDR3 reads CASTRNFAGTNSGNTIYF. The DNA for the CDR3 is TGTGCCAGCACCAGGAACTTTGCCGGGACTAACTCTGGAAACACCATATATTTT. J is TRBJ1-3 and V is TRBV9; maybe TRBD1 (5 bases). Germline CDR1 and CDR2: SGDLS and YYNGEE. The CDR3 covers 18 residues. V lost 6 bases and J 0 bases, leaving 22 bases between the germline ends.

With respect to this clone: This CDR3 is also generated by other DNA sequences in the sample. This chain links TRBV27 with TRBJ1-2; no clear D. The V and J ends lost 2 bases and 0 bases respectively, with 7 bases between them. This CDR3 has 14 amino acids. In germline, CDR1 is MNHEY, CDR2 SMNVEV (reference sequence). Here the CDR3 reads CASSLGRTNYGYTF. The CDR3 bases are TGTGCCAGCAGTTTAGGCAGGACTAACTATGGCTACACCTTC.

This chain links TRBV29-1 with TRBJ2-5; TRBD1 or TRBD2 may be the D gene (6 bases each). Trimming left V 4 bases short and J 2 bases short, with 17 bases between. This CDR3 has 15 amino acids. Germline V gives CDR1 SQVTM, CDR2 ANQGSEA. CDR3: CSVGRATGAQETQYF. As DNA, the CDR3 is TGCAGCGTTGGGAGGGCGACAGGAGCACAAGAGACCCAGTACTTC.

CDR3 protein: CASTDLGEQYF. Written as DNA, the CDR3 is TGTGCCAGCACGGATCTCGGCGAGCAGTACTTC. The chain couples TRBV27 to TRBJ2-7; D not certain. Germline-derived CDR1 and CDR2 are MNHEY and SMNVEV (reference sequence). V was cut by 7 bases and J by 6 bases, with 10 bases left in between. The CDR3 is made up of 11 amino acids.

This chain links TRBV9 with TRBJ2-7; D is unclear. The germline V gene has CDR1 SGDLS and CDR2 YYNGEE. The V end lost 4 bases, the J end lost 5 bases, and 10 bases lay between the germline ends. This CDR3 has 12 amino acids. DNA of the CDR3: TGTGCCAGCAGCCCGAGTTGGAACGAGCAGTACTTC. Translating gives CASSPSWNEQYF.

To note about this clone: The sample holds other DNA sequences that translate to the same CDR3. This chain links TRBV27 with TRBJ2-7; tentative D call: TRBD1 (5 bases). The ends were cut back, 5 bases at V and 3 bases at J, with 5 bases in the middle. The germline gives CDR1 MNHEY, CDR2 SMNVEV (reference sequence). There are 11 residues in the CDR3. CDR3 in DNA: TGTGCCAGCAGTAGGGGCTACGAGCAGTACTTC. It codes for CASSRGYEQYF.

The gene calls are TRBV5-8 and TRBJ2-4, with 7 bases that match TRBD1. The CDR3 runs to 14 residues. The germline V gene has CDR1 SGHTS and CDR2 YDEGEE. With 4 bases clipped from V and 5 bases from J, the junction kept 6 bases outside the gene matches. CDR3: CASSGGQQENIQYF. For the CDR3, the DNA is TGTGCCAGCAGCGGGGGACAGCAGGAAAACATTCAGTACTTC.